Presented here are 25 T cell receptor beta chains from one specimen sequenced in a study of cytomegalovirus exposure and HLA in healthy donors. Data came from immunoSEQ multiplex PCR; TCRdb stores just in-frame clones and leaves some out. The data contain 57,000 or so clones, 90% to 95% of them singletons. Sample: PBMCs. All receptors derive from a woman in her twenties or thirties in good health and CMV-seronegative.

This chain connects TRBV4-3 to TRBJ2-3, with 8 bases matching TRBD2. The CDR3 length is 14 residues. V shed 4 bases, J shed 3 bases, and the junction held 3 bases outside the gene matches. Per the germline V gene, CDR1 is LGHNA and CDR2 is YSLEER. CDR3 residues: CASSPAGGTDTQYF. CDR3 bases: TGCGCCAGCAGCCCGGCGGGAGGTACAGATACGCAGTATTTT.

The chain employs TRBV9 and TRBJ2-6; D remains ambiguous. Trimming left V 4 bases short and J 0 bases short, with 11 bases between. Germline assignment: CDR1 SGDLS and CDR2 YYNGEE. The CDR3 has 16 residues. The CDR3 protein is CASSPPVNSGANVLTF. CDR3 bases: TGTGCCAGCAGCCCCCCGGTAAACTCTGGGGCCAACGTCCTGACTTTC. The full variable domain, with the rest looked up from reference TRBV9 and TRBJ2-6, is DSGVTQTPKHLITATGQRVTLRCSPRSGDLSVYWYQQSLDQGLQFLIQYYNGEERAKGNILERFSAQQFPDLHSELNLSSLELGDSALYFCASSPPVNSGANVLTFGAGSRLTVL.

CDR3 nucleotide sequence: TGCGCCAGCAGCCCGGGACTAGCGGGAGAGGGGGAGCTGTTTTTT. The encoded protein is CASSPGLAGEGELFF. This sequence joins TRBV5-1 and TRBJ2-2; 14 bases are shared with TRBD2. CDR1 is SGHRS, CDR2 YFSETQ, per germline. This CDR3 contains 15 residues. The J segment lost 8 bases and the V segment lost 4 bases, leaving 4 bases of the junction unmatched.

The V gene is TRBV6-5, the J gene TRBJ2-7; 13 bases are shared with TRBD2. The CDR3 runs to 15 residues. The junction had 5 bases not matched to a gene; V was cut back by 4 bases and J by 5 bases. Germline CDR1 is MNHEY and CDR2 is SVGAGI. CDR3: CASSSGTSGTDEQYF. The CDR3 nucleotides are TGTGCCAGCAGTTCTGGGACTAGCGGGACGGACGAGCAGTACTTC.

This rearrangement joins TRBV6-6 to TRBJ2-1; 12 bases match TRBD2. Germline loops: CDR1 MNHNY, CDR2 SVGAGI (reference sequence). The CDR3 is 13 residues long. The V gene end was trimmed by 10 bases and the J gene end by 6 bases; junction bases not matched to a gene: 4. The DNA of the CDR3 is TGTGCCACGCAACTAGCGGGAGGCAATGAGCAGTTCTTC. The encoded protein is CATQLAGGNEQFF.

The V and J genes are TRBV4-1 and TRBJ2-2; D perhaps matches TRBD2 (5 bases). CDR1 is MGHRA and CDR2 is YSYEKL in the germline V gene. Trimming left V 4 bases short and J 4 bases short, with 10 bases between. The CDR3 extends over 14 amino acids. The CDR3 DNA is TGCGCCAGCAGCCCGCTAGAGGGCACCGGGGAGCTGTTTTTT. Translating it yields CASSPLEGTGELFF.

The chain couples TRBV5-6 to TRBJ2-5, with TRBD2 matching 7 bases. V trimming: 3 bases; J trimming: 4 bases; junction bases outside the gene matches: 3. This CDR3 region has 13 residues. Per the germline V gene, CDR1 is SGHDT and CDR2 is YYEEEE. The CDR3 sequence: CASSSVAGETQYF. CDR3 DNA sequence: TGTGCCAGCAGCTCAGTAGCGGGAGAGACCCAGTACTTC.

The CDR3 bases are TGCGCCAGCAGCTTGGTAGGTGGAGGAGAGGATGAGCAGTTCTTC. This codes for CASSLVGGGEDEQFF. V is TRBV5-1 and J is TRBJ2-1, with a tentative D call TRBD2 (5 bases). The CDR3 extends over 15 amino acids. Per germline, CDR1 SGHRS and CDR2 YFSETQ. V lost 0 bases and J 8 bases, leaving 15 bases between the germline ends.

The CDR3 sequence is CASSVVLGTGVGGELFF. The CDR3 nucleotides read TGTGCCAGCAGCGTAGTTTTGGGGACAGGGGTAGGCGGGGAGCTGTTTTTT. The genes are TRBV9 and TRBJ2-2; TRBD1 matches at 10 bases. The CDR3 is 17 amino acids. The trim removed 0 bases at V and 7 bases at J, leaving 9 bases unmatched. The germline gives CDR1 SGDLS, CDR2 YYNGEE.

The V and J genes are TRBV5-6 and TRBJ1-4, with D perhaps TRBD1 (5 bases). The V gene's germline CDR1 is SGHDT and CDR2 YYEEEE. The CDR3 runs 15 residues. V shed 0 bases and J shed 5 bases, with 11 bases lying between them. The CDR3, as DNA: TGTGCCAGCAGCTTGGCTGGGGCCCAGAATGAAAAACTGTTTTTT. Its translation is CASSLAGAQNEKLFF. Variable domain in full (rest from reference TRBV5-6 and TRBJ1-4): DAGVTQSPTHLIKTRGQQVTLRCSPKSGHDTVSWYQQALGQGPQFIFQYYEEEERQRGNFPDRFSGHQFPNYSSELNVNALLLGDSALYLCASSLAGAQNEKLFFGSGTQLSVL.

This sequence joins TRBV5-5 and TRBJ1-1, with D unresolved. V was shortened by 2 bases and J by 3 bases, with 11 bases between the two germline ends. The CDR3 loop spans 14 amino acids. The V gene's germline CDR1 is SGHKS and CDR2 YYEKEE (reference sequence). The CDR3, as DNA: TGTGCCAGCAGCTTATGGGCGACGGACACTGAAGCTTTCTTT. It encodes CASSLWATDTEAFF. Complete variable domain (other parts from reference TRBV5-5 and TRBJ1-1): DAGVTQSPTHLIKTRGQQVTLRCSPISGHKSVSWYQQVLGQGPQFIFQYYEKEERGRGNFPDRFSARQFPNYSSELNVNALLLGDSALYLCASSLWATDTEAFFGQGTRLTVV.

The chain recombines TRBV5-1 with TRBJ2-1, with D maybe TRBD1 (6 bases). The CDR3 is 15 amino acids. Deletions cut 0 bases from V and 4 bases from J, with 11 bases between. The germline V gene encodes CDR1 SGHRS and CDR2 YFSETQ. CDR3: CASSLEGHYYNEQFF. The CDR3 DNA reads as TGCGCCAGCAGCTTGGAGGGACACTATTACAATGAGCAGTTCTTC.

The chain combines TRBV6-1 with TRBJ1-1, with D perhaps matching TRBD1 (5 bases). The CDR3 runs 12 residues. The germline V gene has CDR1 MNHNS and CDR2 SASEGT. CDR3: CTIGRGGTEAFF. The DNA for the CDR3 is TGTACAATCGGTCGGGGGGGCACTGAAGCTTTCTTT.

The chain couples TRBV10-3 to TRBJ2-1, with a weak D call TRBD2 (6 bases). V was trimmed by 6 bases and J by 8 bases, leaving 20 bases between them. Germline-derived CDR1 and CDR2 are ENHRY and SYGVKD. The CDR3 has 15 residues. The CDR3 loop reads CAISPGEGRLDEQFF. The CDR3 nucleotides read TGTGCCATCAGCCCGGGAGAGGGAAGGTTAGATGAGCAGTTCTTC.

The rearrangement links TRBV5-8 to TRBJ2-7; D not resolved. The germline V gene encodes CDR1 SGHTS and CDR2 YDEGEE. CDR3 size: 13 residues. Trimming removed 4 bases from V and 4 bases from J, with 12 bases in between. In DNA form, the CDR3 reads TGTGCCAGCAGCCGCTCACCCAGTTACGAGCAGTACTTC. Encoded protein: CASSRSPSYEQYF.

Only a few counts were recorded for this clone. The chain links TRBV11-2 to TRBJ2-7, with 7 bases matching TRBD2. CDR1 is SGHAT and CDR2 is FQNNGV in the germline V gene. The CDR3 is made up of 14 amino acids. The V and J ends lost 2 bases and 6 bases, in that order; junction bases with no gene match: 7. CDR3 region: CASSLIGTKSEQYF. Here the CDR3 DNA reads TGTGCCAGCAGCTTAATCGGGACTAAGAGCGAGCAGTACTTC.

Points on this clone: Within the sample, other DNA sequences also encode this same CDR3. This sequence joins TRBV5-5 and TRBJ1-1; D ambiguous. The CDR3 consists of 13 residues. In germline, CDR1 is SGHKS, CDR2 YYEKEE (reference sequence). Between the trimmed V and J ends, which lost 4 bases and 5 bases, there was a span of 12 bases. The chain's CDR3 is CASSLGRGTEAFF. Here the CDR3 DNA reads TGTGCCAGCAGCCTTGGTCGGGGTACTGAAGCTTTCTTT.

This clone was observed a single time. This rearrangement joins TRBV5-5 to TRBJ1-3; D remains unclear. The germline V and J ends were trimmed by 4 bases and 1 base, with 12 bases remaining between them. CDR3 size: 15 residues. Germline loops: CDR1 SGHKS, CDR2 YYEKEE (reference sequence). The CDR3 loop reads CASSPEGVSGNTIYF. The CDR3, as DNA: TGTGCCAGCAGCCCGGAGGGAGTATCTGGAAACACCATATATTTT.

Here the CDR3 DNA reads TGTGCCAGCAGTGGCTTGACTATGAACACTGAAGCTTTCTTT. Protein: CASSGLTMNTEAFF. The chain links TRBV25-1 to TRBJ1-1; no definite D call. Germline V gives CDR1 MGHDK, CDR2 SYGVNS. The CDR3 runs to 14 residues. Trimming stripped 4 bases from V and 0 bases from J, with 9 bases between.

This clone was counted a few times. The chain is built from TRBV11-2 and TRBJ1-1; tentatively, D is TRBD1 (5 bases). Germline lookup yields CDR1 SGHAT and CDR2 FQNNGV. The length of the CDR3 is 16 residues. The germline V and J ends were trimmed by 5 bases and 1 base, with 17 bases remaining between them. The CDR3 here is CASSTRWGRRNTEAFF. The CDR3 coding sequence is TGTGCCAGCAGCACCCGATGGGGCAGGCGGAACACTGAAGCTTTCTTT. The full variable domain, with the rest looked up from reference TRBV11-2 and TRBJ1-1, is EAGVAQSPRYKIIEKRQSVAFWCNPISGHATLYWYQQILGQGPKLLIQFQNNGVVDDSQLPKDRFSAERLKGVDSTLKIQPAKLEDSAVYLCASSTRWGRRNTEAFFGQGTRLTVV.

The chain links TRBV27 to TRBJ2-7; D might be TRBD2 (7 bases). Germline-derived CDR1 and CDR2 are MNHEY and SMNVEV (reference sequence). This CDR3 comprises 17 residues. The germline V and J ends were trimmed by 4 bases and 1 base, with 20 bases remaining between them. CDR3 protein: CASSSDGGRGGSYEQYF. The CDR3 nucleotides read TGTGCCAGCAGTTCCGATGGGGGGCGGGGAGGGTCCTACGAGCAGTACTTC.

V gene TRBV28 combines with J gene TRBJ2-5; TRBD1 aligns across 8 bases. From germline, CDR1 is MDHEN and CDR2 SYDVKM. The CDR3 length is 14 residues. Unmatched junction bases numbered 7, after V lost 6 bases and J lost 4 bases. CDR3: CASSVGQGRETQYF. The CDR3 coding sequence is TGTGCCAGCAGCGTAGGACAGGGTCGAGAGACCCAGTACTTC. Using reference TRBV28 and TRBJ2-5 for the parts outside the CDR3, the full variable domain is DVKVTQSSRYLVKRTGEKVFLECVQDMDHENMFWYRQDPGLGLRLIYFSYDVKMKEKGDIPEGYSVSREKKERFSLILESASTNQTSMYLCASSVGQGRETQYFGPGTRLLVL.

The gene calls are TRBV7-3 and TRBJ2-1; the D gene is possibly TRBD2 (5 bases). V shed 5 bases and J shed 4 bases, with 9 bases lying between them. Germline V gene lookup returns CDR1 SGHTA and CDR2 FQGTGA. This CDR3 has 13 amino acids. CDR3 coding DNA: TGTGCCAGCAGCCTCGGACTGTACAATGAGCAGTTCTTC. This sequence encodes CASSLGLYNEQFF.

The J gene is TRBJ2-7, the V gene TRBV5-6, with a tentative D call TRBD1 (5 bases). CDR3 length: 13 amino acids. V lost 0 bases, J lost 5 bases, and 9 bases lay in between. Germline V lookup: CDR1 SGHDT, CDR2 YYEEEE. Written as DNA, the CDR3 is TGTGCCAGCAGCTTGGCAGGGAATGACGAGCAGTACTTC. This gives the protein CASSLAGNDEQYF.

The V gene is TRBV27, the J gene TRBJ2-7, with D perhaps matching TRBD2 (5 bases). Germline lookup yields CDR1 MNHEY and CDR2 SMNVEV (reference sequence). The CDR3 contains 10 residues. Deletions cut 8 bases from V and 6 bases from J, with 8 bases between. The CDR3 coding sequence is TGTGCCAGCCTAGCCCGCGAGCAGTACTTC. Translation: CASLAREQYF.